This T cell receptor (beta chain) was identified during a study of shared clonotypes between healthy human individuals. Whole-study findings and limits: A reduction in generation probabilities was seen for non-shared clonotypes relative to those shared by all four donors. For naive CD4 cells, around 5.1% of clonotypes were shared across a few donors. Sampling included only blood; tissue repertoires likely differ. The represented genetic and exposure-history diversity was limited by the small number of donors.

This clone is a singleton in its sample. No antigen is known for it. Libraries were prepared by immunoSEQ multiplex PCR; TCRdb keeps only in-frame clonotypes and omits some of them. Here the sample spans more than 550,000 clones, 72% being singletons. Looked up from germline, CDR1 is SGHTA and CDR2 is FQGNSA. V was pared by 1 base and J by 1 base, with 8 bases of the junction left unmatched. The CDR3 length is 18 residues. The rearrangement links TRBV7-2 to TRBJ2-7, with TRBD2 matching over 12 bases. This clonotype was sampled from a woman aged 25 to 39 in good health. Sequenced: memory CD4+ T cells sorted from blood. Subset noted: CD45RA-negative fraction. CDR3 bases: TGTGCCAGCAGCTTAGGCTGGACTAGCGGGGCCAGATCCTACGAGCAGTACTTC. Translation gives CASSLGWTSGARSYEQYF. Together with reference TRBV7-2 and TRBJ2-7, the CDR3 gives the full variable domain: GAGVSQSPSNKVTEKGKDVELRCDPISGHTALYWYRQSLGQGLEFLIYFQGNSAPDKSGLPSDRFSAERTGGSVSTLTIQRTQQEDSAVYLCASSLGWTSGARSYEQYFGPGTRLTVT.